This is a list of T cell receptor beta chains from one sample in a study of blood T cell repertoires in COVID-19. Method: immunoSEQ multiplex PCR; TCRdb's copy keeps in-frame clones and lacks some. The sample consists of over 110,000 clones, about 91% of them appearing once. The specimen sequenced was peripheral blood. These receptor sequences come from a human donor in a cohort sampled during active COVID-19. The CDR3 runs from the conserved cysteine through the conserved F or W. D genes are given only for firm matches. Clone size is shown for a subset of rows, as once, few, many or a class of expanded clone.

CDR3	DNA	size	V	J	D
CASRPRGASYNEQFF	TGTGCCAGCAGGCCCCGCGGGGCGTCCTACAATGAGCAGTTCTTC	.	TRBV5-4	TRBJ2-1	.
CASSQGVGTANQPQHF	TGTGCCAGCAGCCAAGGGGTGGGGACAGCCAATCAGCCCCAGCATTTT	few	TRBV4-2	TRBJ1-5	TRBD1
CASRPDRGLVNEQFF	TGTGCCAGCAGACCGGACAGGGGGCTTGTCAATGAGCAGTTCTTC	.	TRBV6-5	TRBJ2-1	TRBD1
CASSARGLYYGYTF	TGTGCCAGTAGTGCCAGGGGATTATACTATGGCTACACCTTC	.	TRBV19	TRBJ1-2	.
CASSPRGRGTNEKLFF	TGTGCCAGCTCACCACGGGGTCGGGGTACTAATGAAAAACTGTTTTTT	.	TRBV18	TRBJ1-4	.
CASSLGTGGSYNSPLHF	TGTGCCAGCAGCTTAGGGACAGGGGGCTCCTATAATTCACCCCTCCACTTT	few	TRBV7-7	TRBJ1-6	TRBD1
CASSQDRTVRDGYTF	TGCGCCAGCAGCCAAGATAGGACGGTGAGGGATGGCTACACCTTC	once	TRBV4-1	TRBJ1-2	.
CATSGRTYNEQFF	TGTGCCACCAGCGGCCGGACATACAATGAGCAGTTCTTC	.	TRBV24-1	TRBJ2-1	.
CASSLGRGTEAFF	TGTGCCAGCAGTTTAGGGCGGGGCACTGAAGCTTTCTTT	.	TRBV27	TRBJ1-1	.
CASRSGHDYEQYF	TGTGCCAGCAGATCGGGTCACGACTACGAGCAGTACTTC	few	TRBV7-9	TRBJ2-7	.
CSVGTSGDLPTYEQYF	TGCAGCGTTGGGACTAGCGGGGACCTACCTACCTACGAGCAGTACTTC	once	TRBV29-1	TRBJ2-7	TRBD2
CASSWGGWGQFF	TGTGCCAGCAGCTGGGGGGGCTGGGGGCAGTTCTTC	.	TRBV5-8	TRBJ2-1	.
CASSPGTGRYEQYF	TGTGCCAGCAGTCCCGGGACAGGCCGCTACGAGCAGTACTTC	.	TRBV6-5	TRBJ2-7	TRBD1
CASSLAPGTDTEAFF	TGTGCCAGCAGCTTAGCCCCTGGGACAGACACTGAAGCTTTCTTT	few	TRBV7-9	TRBJ1-1	TRBD1
CASSLPTQETQYF	TGTGCCAGCAGCTTGCCTACCCAAGAGACCCAGTACTTC	.	TRBV5-4	TRBJ2-5	.
CASSPGSNQPQHF	TGTGCCAGCTCCCCGGGGAGCAATCAGCCCCAGCATTTT	many	TRBV18	TRBJ1-5	.
CAIRVDSSYNSPLHF	TGTGCCATCAGGGTCGATAGCTCCTATAATTCACCCCTCCACTTT	few	TRBV10-3	TRBJ1-6	.
CASSPRRGTGRVYEQYF	TGTGCCAGTAGCCCCCGAAGAGGGACAGGGAGGGTCTACGAGCAGTACTTC	.	TRBV19	TRBJ2-7	TRBD1
CASSTKHQGSGEKLFF	TGTGCCAGCAGCACAAAGCATCAGGGGAGTGGTGAAAAACTGTTTTTT	.	TRBV7-2	TRBJ1-4	.
CASSSRQGLGEQYF	TGCGCCAGCAGCTCTCGCCAGGGCCTTGGCGAGCAGTACTTC	.	TRBV5-1	TRBJ2-7	.
CASVVRTGWAYEQYF	TGTGCCAGCGTTGTGAGGACAGGGTGGGCTTACGAGCAGTACTTC	.	TRBV27	TRBJ2-7	TRBD1
CASRYGTRENTEAFF	TGTGCCAGCAGGTACGGGACAAGGGAAAACACTGAAGCTTTCTTT	.	TRBV4-2	TRBJ1-1	.
CASSQDRDNYGYTF	TGCGCCAGCAGCCAAGACCGGGATAACTATGGCTACACCTTC	.	TRBV4-1	TRBJ1-2	.
CASSPLAGKSSYNSPLHF	TGTGCCAGCAGCCCGCTTGCGGGCAAAAGCTCCTATAATTCACCCCTCCACTTT	many	TRBV11-2	TRBJ1-6	.
CASSGTSVGLGF	TGTGCCAGCAGTGGGACTAGCGTGGGACTAGGCTTC	.	TRBV2	TRBJ2-7	TRBD2
CASSGRQYGYTF	TGTGCCAGCAGCGGGCGACAGTATGGCTACACCTTC	.	TRBV7-9	TRBJ1-2	.
CASSQGSGDYEQYF	TGTGCCAGCAGCCAAGGGTCAGGGGATTACGAGCAGTACTTC	.	TRBV3-1/TRBV3-2	TRBJ2-7	.
CASSYSGTRSREQFF	TGTGCCAGCAGTTACTCCGGGACTAGGTCCCGAGAGCAGTTCTTC	once	TRBV6-2/TRBV6-3	TRBJ2-1	TRBD2
CASSPGNYGYTF	TGTGCCAGTAGCCCCGGGAACTATGGCTACACCTTC	.	TRBV19	TRBJ1-2	.
CASSLGRANTEAFF	TGTGCCAGCAGCTTAGGTCGCGCGAACACTGAAGCTTTCTTT	.	TRBV7-2	TRBJ1-1	.
CASSLRGGEKLFF	TGTGCCAGCAGCTTAAGGGGGGGTGAAAAACTGTTTTTT	once	TRBV11-2	TRBJ1-4	.
CASSIAVSLLWNTEAFF	TGTGCCAGTAGTATCGCCGTGAGCCTATTGTGGAACACTGAAGCTTTCTTT	.	TRBV19	TRBJ1-1	.
CASRHWTGLNTEAFF	TGTGCCAGCAGACATTGGACAGGCTTGAACACTGAAGCTTTCTTT	.	TRBV6-5	TRBJ1-1	TRBD1
CASSLEIGIQYF	TGTGCCAGCAGCTTAGAGATCGGGATACAGTACTTC	.	TRBV7-2	TRBJ2-7	.
CACTQGATEAFF	TGTGCCTGCACACAGGGGGCGACTGAAGCTTTCTTT	.	TRBV30	TRBJ1-1	TRBD1
CASSGRTGGVTEAFF	TGTGCCAGCAGTGGACGGACAGGGGGCGTCACTGAAGCTTTCTTT	.	TRBV2	TRBJ1-1	TRBD1
CASSFWTSGGPTDTQYF	TGTGCCAGCAGTTTTTGGACTAGCGGGGGACCTACAGATACGCAGTATTTT	once	TRBV27	TRBJ2-3	TRBD2
CASSVGTGEREKLFF	TGCGCCAGCAGCGTCGGGACAGGGGAACGAGAAAAACTGTTTTTT	.	TRBV5-1	TRBJ1-4	TRBD1
CASSYQGGYTF	TGCGCCAGCAGTTATCAGGGGGGCTACACCTTC	.	TRBV5-1	TRBJ1-2	.
CAISDYLTGGVGEAFF	TGTGCCATCAGTGATTACCTGACAGGGGGCGTGGGTGAAGCTTTCTTT	once	TRBV10-3	TRBJ1-1	TRBD1
CASSQGLRVNQPQHF	TGTGCCAGCAGCCAAGGCCTCAGGGTCAATCAGCCCCAGCATTTT	.	TRBV3-1/TRBV3-2	TRBJ1-5	.
CASRPFAGAENIQYF	TGTGCCAGTAGACCCTTCGCGGGAGCTGAAAACATTCAGTACTTC	.	TRBV19	TRBJ2-4	TRBD2
CASSYPIEGSPLHF	TGTGCCAGCAGTTACCCGATAGAGGGCTCACCCCTCCACTTT	.	TRBV6-2/TRBV6-3	TRBJ1-6	.
CASSLDGQGRGRFF	TGCGCCAGCAGCTTGGATGGACAGGGTAGGGGGAGATTCTTT	few	TRBV5-1	TRBJ1-1	TRBD1
CASSLGTSGGTDTQYF	TGCGCCAGCAGCCTAGGGACTAGCGGGGGCACAGATACGCAGTATTTT	.	TRBV5-1	TRBJ2-3	TRBD2
CAWSKQGARDTQYF	TGTGCCTGGAGTAAACAGGGGGCAAGGGATACGCAGTATTTT	.	TRBV30	TRBJ2-3	TRBD1
CASSPGQFSQYF	TGCGCCAGCAGCCCGGGACAGTTCTCCCAGTACTTC	few	TRBV5-1	TRBJ2-5	TRBD1
CAIRADSQETQYF	TGTGCCATCAGGGCCGACAGTCAAGAGACCCAGTACTTC	.	TRBV10-3	TRBJ2-5	.
CASSQEAGLGNQPQHF	TGCGCCAGCAGCCAAGAGGCAGGGCTGGGCAATCAGCCCCAGCATTTT	once	TRBV4-1	TRBJ1-5	.
CASSLQFYEQYF	TGTGCCAGCAGCCTCCAGTTCTACGAGCAGTACTTC	.	TRBV12-3/TRBV12-4	TRBJ2-7	.
CASNSDRTMNTEAFF	TGTGCCAGTAATTCTGACAGGACCATGAACACTGAAGCTTTCTTT	.	TRBV19	TRBJ1-1	.
CAWETGTRETQYF	TGTGCCTGGGAGACAGGGACTCGGGAGACCCAGTACTTC	.	TRBV30	TRBJ2-5	.
CASTYGGWDPNYGYTF	TGTGCCAGCACCTACGGGGGGTGGGACCCTAACTATGGCTACACCTTC	few	TRBV6-6	TRBJ1-2	.
CASSRDRGIYEQYF	TGTGCCAGCAGCCGGGACAGAGGGATCTACGAGCAGTACTTC	.	TRBV7-9	TRBJ2-7	TRBD1